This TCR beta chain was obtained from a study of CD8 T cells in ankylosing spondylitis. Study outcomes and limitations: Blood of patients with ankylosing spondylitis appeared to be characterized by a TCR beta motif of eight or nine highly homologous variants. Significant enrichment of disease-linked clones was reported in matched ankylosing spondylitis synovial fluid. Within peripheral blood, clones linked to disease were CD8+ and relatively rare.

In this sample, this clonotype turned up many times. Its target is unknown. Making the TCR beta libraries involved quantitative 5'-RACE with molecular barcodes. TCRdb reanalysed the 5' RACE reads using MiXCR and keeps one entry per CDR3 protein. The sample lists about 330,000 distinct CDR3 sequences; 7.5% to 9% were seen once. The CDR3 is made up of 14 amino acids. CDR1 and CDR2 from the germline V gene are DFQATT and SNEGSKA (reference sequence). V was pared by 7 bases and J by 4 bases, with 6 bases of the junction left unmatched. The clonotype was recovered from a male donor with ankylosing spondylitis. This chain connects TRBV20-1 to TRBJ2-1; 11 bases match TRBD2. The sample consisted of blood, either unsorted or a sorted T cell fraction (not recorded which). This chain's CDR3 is CSVLTSGAYNEQFF. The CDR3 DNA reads TGCAGTGTCTTGACTAGCGGGGCATACAATGAGCAGTTCTTC.